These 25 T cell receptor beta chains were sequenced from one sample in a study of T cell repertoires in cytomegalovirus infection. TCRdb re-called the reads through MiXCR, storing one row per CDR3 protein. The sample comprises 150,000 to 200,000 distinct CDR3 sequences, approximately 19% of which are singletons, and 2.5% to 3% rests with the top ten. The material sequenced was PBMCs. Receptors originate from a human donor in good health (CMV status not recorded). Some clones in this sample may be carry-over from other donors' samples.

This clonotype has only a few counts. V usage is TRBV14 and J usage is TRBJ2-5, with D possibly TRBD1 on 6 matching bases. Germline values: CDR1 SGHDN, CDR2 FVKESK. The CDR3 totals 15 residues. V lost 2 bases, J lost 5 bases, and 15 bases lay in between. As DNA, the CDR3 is TGTGCCAGCAGCCAATTAACAGGGTACGAGGAGACCCAGTACTTC. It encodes CASSQLTGYEETQYF.

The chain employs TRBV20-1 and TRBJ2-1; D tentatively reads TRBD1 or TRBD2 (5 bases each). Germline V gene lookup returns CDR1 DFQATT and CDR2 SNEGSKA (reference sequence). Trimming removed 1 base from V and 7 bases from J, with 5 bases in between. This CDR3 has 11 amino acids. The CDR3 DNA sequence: TGCAGTGCTAGAGGGGGGAATGAGCAGTTCTTC. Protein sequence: CSARGGNEQFF.

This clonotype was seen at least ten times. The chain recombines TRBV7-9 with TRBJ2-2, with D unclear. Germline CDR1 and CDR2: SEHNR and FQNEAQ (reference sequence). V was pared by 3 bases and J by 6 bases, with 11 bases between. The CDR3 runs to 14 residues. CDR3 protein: CASSLSGAPGELFF. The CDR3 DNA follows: TGTGCCAGCAGCTTGAGTGGAGCCCCCGGGGAGCTGTTTTTT.

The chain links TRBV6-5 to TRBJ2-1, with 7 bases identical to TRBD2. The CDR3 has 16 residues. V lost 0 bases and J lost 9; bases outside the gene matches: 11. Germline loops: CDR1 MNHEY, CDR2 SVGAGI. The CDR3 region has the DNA TGTGCCAGCAGTTACTCGACTGGGGGAGGGGCTATTGAGCAGTTCTTC. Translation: CASSYSTGGGAIEQFF.

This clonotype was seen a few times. The CDR3 region is CSGRDSQAKNIQYF. The CDR3 bases are TGCAGCGGGCGGGACTCTCAAGCCAAAAACATTCAGTACTTC. The chain recombines TRBV29-1 with TRBJ2-4, with D possibly being TRBD2 (6 bases). The CDR3 covers 14 residues. Germline V gives CDR1 SQVTM, CDR2 ANQGSEA. Trimming took off 7 bases at V and 0 bases at J, with 13 bases between the two ends.

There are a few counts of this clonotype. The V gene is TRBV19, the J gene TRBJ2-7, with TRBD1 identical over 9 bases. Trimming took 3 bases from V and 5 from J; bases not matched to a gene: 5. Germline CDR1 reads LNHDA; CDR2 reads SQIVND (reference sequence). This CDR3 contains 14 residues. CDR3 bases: TGTGCCAGTAGTATCTTCGACAGGGGGAACGAGCAGTACTTC. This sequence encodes CASSIFDRGNEQYF.

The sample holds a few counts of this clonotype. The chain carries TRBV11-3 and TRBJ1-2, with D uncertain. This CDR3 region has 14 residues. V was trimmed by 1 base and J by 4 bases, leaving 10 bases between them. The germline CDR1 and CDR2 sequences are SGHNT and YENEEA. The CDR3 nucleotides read TGTGCCAGCAGCTTAGTCGACGGCACCTATGGCTACACCTTC. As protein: CASSLVDGTYGYTF. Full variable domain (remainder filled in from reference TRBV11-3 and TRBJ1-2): EAGVVQSPRYKIIEKKQPVAFWCNPISGHNTLYWYLQNLGQGPELLIRYENEEAVDDSQLPKDRFSAERLKGVDSTLKIQPAELGDSAVYLCASSLVDGTYGYTFGSGTRLTVV.

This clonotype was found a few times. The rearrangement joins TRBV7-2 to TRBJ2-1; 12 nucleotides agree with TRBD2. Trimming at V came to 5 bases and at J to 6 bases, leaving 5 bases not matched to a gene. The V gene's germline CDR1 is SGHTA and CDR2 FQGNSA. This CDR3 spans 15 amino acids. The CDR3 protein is CASSIRLAGVNEQFF. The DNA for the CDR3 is TGTGCCAGCAGCATCAGACTAGCGGGAGTCAATGAGCAGTTCTTC.

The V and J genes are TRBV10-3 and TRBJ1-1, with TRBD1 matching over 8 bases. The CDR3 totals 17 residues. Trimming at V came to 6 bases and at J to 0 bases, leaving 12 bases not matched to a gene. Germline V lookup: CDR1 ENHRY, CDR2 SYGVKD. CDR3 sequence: CAIRVTDRGRLNTEAFF. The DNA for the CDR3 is TGTGCCATCAGGGTAACCGACAGGGGCCGACTGAACACTGAAGCTTTCTTT.

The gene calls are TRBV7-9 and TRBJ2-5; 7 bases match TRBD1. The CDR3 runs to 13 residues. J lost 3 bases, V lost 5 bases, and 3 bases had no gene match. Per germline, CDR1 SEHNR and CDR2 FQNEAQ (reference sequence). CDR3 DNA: TGTGCCAGCAGCGCAGACAGGGAAGAGACCCAGTACTTC. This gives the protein CASSADREETQYF.

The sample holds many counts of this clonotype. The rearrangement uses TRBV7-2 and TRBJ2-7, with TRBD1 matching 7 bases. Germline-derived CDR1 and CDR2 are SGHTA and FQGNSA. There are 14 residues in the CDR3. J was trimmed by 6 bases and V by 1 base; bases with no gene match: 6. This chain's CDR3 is CASSLVYRGPEQYF. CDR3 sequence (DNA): TGTGCCAGCAGCTTAGTGTACAGGGGCCCCGAGCAGTACTTC.

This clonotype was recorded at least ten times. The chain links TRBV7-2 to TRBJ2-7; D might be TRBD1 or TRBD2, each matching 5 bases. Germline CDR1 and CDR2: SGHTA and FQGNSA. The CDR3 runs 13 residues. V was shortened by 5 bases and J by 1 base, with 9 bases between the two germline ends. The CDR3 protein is CASSMGRSYEQYF. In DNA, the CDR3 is TGTGCCAGCAGCATGGGACGGTCCTACGAGCAGTACTTC.

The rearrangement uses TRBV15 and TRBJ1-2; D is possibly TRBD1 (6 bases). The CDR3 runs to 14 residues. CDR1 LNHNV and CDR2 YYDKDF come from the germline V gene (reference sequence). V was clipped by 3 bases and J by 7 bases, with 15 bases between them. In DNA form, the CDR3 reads TGTGCCACCAGCAGCCCGGCGGGGGCGCTTGGCTACACCTTC. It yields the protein CATSSPAGALGYTF.

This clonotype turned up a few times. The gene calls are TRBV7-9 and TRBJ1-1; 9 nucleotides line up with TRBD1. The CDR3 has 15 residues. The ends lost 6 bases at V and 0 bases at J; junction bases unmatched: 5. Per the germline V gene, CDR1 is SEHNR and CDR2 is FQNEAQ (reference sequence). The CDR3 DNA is TGTGCCAGCAGAGGACGACAGGGGGTGAACACTGAAGCTTTCTTT. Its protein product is CASRGRQGVNTEAFF.

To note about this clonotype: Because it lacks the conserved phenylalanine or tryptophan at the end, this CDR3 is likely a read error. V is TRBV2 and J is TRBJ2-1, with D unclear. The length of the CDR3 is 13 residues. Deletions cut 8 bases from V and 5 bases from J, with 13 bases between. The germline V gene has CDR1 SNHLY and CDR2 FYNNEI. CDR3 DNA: TGTGCCAGCGCAACGAGAGCCAACAATGAGCAGTTCTTG. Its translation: CASATRANNEQFL.

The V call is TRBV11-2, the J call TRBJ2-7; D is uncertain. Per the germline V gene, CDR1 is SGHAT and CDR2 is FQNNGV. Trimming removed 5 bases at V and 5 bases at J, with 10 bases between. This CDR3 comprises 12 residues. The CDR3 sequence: CASSPSPHEQYF. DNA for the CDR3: TGTGCCAGCAGCCCATCTCCTCACGAGCAGTACTTC.

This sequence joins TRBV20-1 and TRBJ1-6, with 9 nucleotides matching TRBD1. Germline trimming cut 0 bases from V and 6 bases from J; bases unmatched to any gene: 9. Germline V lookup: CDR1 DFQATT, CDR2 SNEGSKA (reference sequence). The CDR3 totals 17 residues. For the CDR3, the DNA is TGCAGTGCTAGAGACCCCTGGACAGGGGCAATTAATTCACCCCTCCACTTT. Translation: CSARDPWTGAINSPLHF.

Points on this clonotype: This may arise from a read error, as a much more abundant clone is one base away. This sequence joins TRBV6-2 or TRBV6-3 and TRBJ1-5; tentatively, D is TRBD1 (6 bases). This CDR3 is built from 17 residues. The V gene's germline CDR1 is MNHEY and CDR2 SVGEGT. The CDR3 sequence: CASSYRGHAYSNQPRHF. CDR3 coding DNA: TGTGCCAGCAGTTACCGGGGGCACGCCTATAGCAATCAGCCCCGGCATTTT.

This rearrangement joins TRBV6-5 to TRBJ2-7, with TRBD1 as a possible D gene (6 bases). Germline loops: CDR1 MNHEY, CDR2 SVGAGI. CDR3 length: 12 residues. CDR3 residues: CVLGDTGYEQYF. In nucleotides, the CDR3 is TGTGTCCTTGGGGACACGGGCTACGAGCAGTACTTC.

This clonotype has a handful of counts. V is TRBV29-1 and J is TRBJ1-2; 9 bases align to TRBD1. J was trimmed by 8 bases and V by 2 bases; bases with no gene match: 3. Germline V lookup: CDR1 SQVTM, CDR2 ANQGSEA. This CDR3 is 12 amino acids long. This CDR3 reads CSVEPGTGGYTF. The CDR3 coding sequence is TGCAGCGTTGAACCCGGGACAGGGGGCTACACCTTC.

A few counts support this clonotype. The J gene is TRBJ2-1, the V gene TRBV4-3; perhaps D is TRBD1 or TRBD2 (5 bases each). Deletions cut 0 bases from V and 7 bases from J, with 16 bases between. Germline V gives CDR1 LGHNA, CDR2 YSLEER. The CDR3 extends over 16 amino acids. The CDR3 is CASSQDPPGPRNEQFF. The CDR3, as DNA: TGCGCCAGCAGCCAAGATCCCCCGGGGCCACGGAATGAGCAGTTCTTC.

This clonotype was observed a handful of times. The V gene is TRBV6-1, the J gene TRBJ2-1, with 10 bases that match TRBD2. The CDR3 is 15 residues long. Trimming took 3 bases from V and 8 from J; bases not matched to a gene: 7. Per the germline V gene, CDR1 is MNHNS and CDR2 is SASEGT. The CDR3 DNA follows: TGTGCCAGCAGTGAGATAGTCGGGACTAGCGATGAGCAGTTCTTC. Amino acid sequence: CASSEIVGTSDEQFF.

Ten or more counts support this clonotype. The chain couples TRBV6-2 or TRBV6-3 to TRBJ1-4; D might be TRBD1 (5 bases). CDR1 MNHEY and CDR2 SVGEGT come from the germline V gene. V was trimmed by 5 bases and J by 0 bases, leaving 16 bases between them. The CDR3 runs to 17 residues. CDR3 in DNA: TGTGCCAGCAGTCCGGGCCGGGGCCTCACAACTAATGAAAAACTGTTTTTT. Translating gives CASSPGRGLTTNEKLFF.

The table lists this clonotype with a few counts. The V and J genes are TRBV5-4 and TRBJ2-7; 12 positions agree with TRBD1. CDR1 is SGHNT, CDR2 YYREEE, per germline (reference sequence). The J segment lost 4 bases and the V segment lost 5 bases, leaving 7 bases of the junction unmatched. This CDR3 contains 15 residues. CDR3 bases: TGTGCCAGCAGGGGGACGGGACAGGGGGCATACGAGCAGTACTTC. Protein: CASRGTGQGAYEQYF. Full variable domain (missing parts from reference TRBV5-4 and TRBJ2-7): ETGVTQSPTHLIKTRGQQVTLRCSSQSGHNTVSWYQQALGQGPQFIFQYYREEENGRGNFPPRFSGLQFPNYSSELNVNALELDDSALYLCASRGTGQGAYEQYFGPGTRLTVT.

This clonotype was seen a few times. The CDR3 is CASRASDYGYTF. CDR3 DNA: TGTGCCAGCAGGGCCTCGGACTATGGCTACACCTTC. This chain joins TRBV28 and TRBJ1-2, with D hard to call. The V gene's germline CDR1 is MDHEN and CDR2 SYDVKM. The CDR3 covers 12 residues. With 6 bases removed from V and 3 bases from J, the gap between germline ends came to 8 bases.